Following are 24 T cell receptor beta chains from one sample sequenced in a study of cytomegalovirus exposure and HLA in healthy donors. Vbeta (60) and Jbeta (13) primers were used in the PCR. The table came from immunoSEQ multiplex PCR; TCRdb's copy has only in-frame clones and leaves some out. The sample has 150,000 to 200,000 clones; roughly a tenth are singletons. Sequences were obtained from PBMCs. Source of these receptors: a woman aged 25 to 39 in good health and CMV-seropositive.

There are a few counts of this clone. V gene TRBV6-6 combines with J gene TRBJ1-1; weak D call: TRBD1 (5 bases). CDR1 is MNHNY, CDR2 SVGAGI, per germline (reference sequence). The length of the CDR3 is 15 residues. V was pared by 5 bases and J by 0 bases, with 13 bases between. The CDR3 sequence: CASSPSGGVNTEAFF. DNA for the CDR3: TGTGCCAGCAGTCCGTCGGGAGGGGTGAACACTGAAGCTTTCTTT.

This clone was seen only a few times. The rearrangement links TRBV9 to TRBJ2-1; TRBD2 might be the D (5 bases). V was trimmed by 0 bases and J by 7 bases, leaving 14 bases between them. The CDR3 consists of 15 residues. Germline CDR1 and CDR2: SGDLS and YYNGEE. In DNA form, the CDR3 reads TGTGCCAGCAGCGTAGATCCGGGGTGGGCAAATGAGCAGTTCTTC. Translation: CASSVDPGWANEQFF.

This clone turned up a few times. The chain couples TRBV5-1 to TRBJ2-1, with TRBD2 as a possible D gene (5 bases). The CDR3 has 15 amino acids. Germline CDR1 and CDR2: SGHRS and YFSETQ. Trimming pared 2 bases from V and 4 bases from J, leaving 13 bases between. CDR3 nucleotide sequence: TGCGCCAGCAGCTTTTCCAGCGGCCAGTACAATGAGCAGTTCTTC. Residues: CASSFSSGQYNEQFF.

The V call is TRBV29-1, the J call TRBJ2-1; the match to TRBD2 covers 10 bases. The V gene end was trimmed by 2 bases and the J gene end by 2 bases; junction bases not matched to a gene: 12. Germline assignment: CDR1 SQVTM and CDR2 ANQGSEA. The CDR3 spans 18 residues. The CDR3 is CSVERDPLAGEPYNEQFF. The CDR3 nucleotides read TGCAGCGTTGAACGGGATCCTCTAGCGGGAGAACCCTACAATGAGCAGTTCTTC.

The chain employs TRBV9 and TRBJ2-1; 8 nucleotides line up with TRBD1. Germline values: CDR1 SGDLS, CDR2 YYNGEE. V dropped 0 bases and J dropped 6; count of bases not matched to a gene: 5. The CDR3 has 15 amino acids. CDR3 region: CASSVGQGSGNEQFF. The CDR3 nucleotides are TGTGCCAGCAGCGTAGGACAGGGGTCAGGCAATGAGCAGTTCTTC.

This chain joins TRBV11-2 and TRBJ1-2; D might be TRBD1 (5 bases). Germline assignment: CDR1 SGHAT and CDR2 FQNNGV. The CDR3 has 15 residues. V shed 0 bases and J shed 5 bases, with 13 bases lying between them. The CDR3 coding sequence is TGTGCCAGCAGCTTAGACCTCTCGACAGATTATGGCTACACCTTC. Translation gives CASSLDLSTDYGYTF.

The chain has TRBV4-2 and TRBJ1-4; TRBD1 matches 10 bases. V trimming: 5 bases; J trimming: 8 bases; junction bases outside the gene matches: 8. Per the germline V gene, CDR1 is LGHNA and CDR2 is YNFKEQ. The CDR3 length is 15 residues. Here the CDR3 DNA reads TGTGCCAGCAGCGGACTTACGGGACAGGGGGAAAAACTGTTTTTT. Its protein is CASSGLTGQGEKLFF.

The V call is TRBV4-2, the J call TRBJ2-7, with 8 nucleotides matching TRBD2. Unmatched junction bases numbered 2, after V lost 1 base and J lost 3 bases. The CDR3 runs 14 residues. The germline V gene encodes CDR1 LGHNA and CDR2 YNFKEQ. For the CDR3, the DNA is TGTGCCAGCAGCCAAGGCGGGAGGATCTACGAGCAGTACTTC. This codes for CASSQGGRIYEQYF.

This chain links TRBV29-1 with TRBJ2-3; 9 bases line up with TRBD2. The CDR3 is 14 residues long. V was pared by 6 bases and J by 4 bases, with 8 bases of the junction left unmatched. Germline V lookup: CDR1 SQVTM, CDR2 ANQGSEA. This chain's CDR3 is CSVPIAGVSDTQYF. For the CDR3, the DNA is TGCAGCGTGCCCATAGCGGGAGTATCAGATACGCAGTATTTT.

This clone turned up a few times. The chain's CDR3 is CASSEAAGANVLTF. Written as DNA, the CDR3 is TGTGCCAGCAGTGAGGCGGCTGGGGCCAACGTCCTGACTTTC. J is TRBJ2-6 and V is TRBV2; D remains unclear. The CDR3 spans 14 residues. Germline-derived CDR1 and CDR2 are SNHLY and FYNNEI. Trimming removed 3 bases from V and 2 bases from J, with 5 bases in between.

V and J are TRBV2 and TRBJ2-7; TRBD2 aligns across 7 bases. This CDR3 spans 14 amino acids. J lost 2 bases, V lost 11 bases, and 12 bases had no gene match. Germline assignment: CDR1 SNHLY and CDR2 FYNNEI. The CDR3 here is CAVRLTSATYEQYF. CDR3 bases: TGTGCCGTCAGATTAACTAGCGCTACCTACGAGCAGTACTTC. The full variable domain, completed using reference TRBV2 and TRBJ2-7, is EPEVTQTPSHQVTQMGQEVILRCVPISNHLYFYWYRQILGQKVEFLVSFYNNEISEKSEIFDDQFSVERPDGSNFTLKIRSTKLEDSAMYFCAVRLTSATYEQYFGPGTRLTVT.

The chain is built from TRBV6-4 and TRBJ2-4; D remains ambiguous. Germline V gene data show CDR1 as MRHNA and CDR2 as SNTAGT. V lost 0 bases, J lost 6 bases, and 12 bases lay in between. The CDR3 has 15 amino acids. The CDR3 here is CASSDSSDPSNIQYF. In DNA form, the CDR3 reads TGTGCCAGCAGTGACTCGAGCGACCCTTCAAACATTCAGTACTTC.

The rearrangement links TRBV5-1 to TRBJ2-7, with 7 bases lining up with TRBD2. The CDR3 totals 15 residues. V lost 4 bases, J lost 5 bases, and 12 bases stayed unmatched. In germline, CDR1 is SGHRS, CDR2 YFSETQ. The CDR3 region has the DNA TGCGCCAGCAGCCTTCTTCGGACTAGGCGGGACGAGCAGTACTTC. This encodes CASSLLRTRRDEQYF.

This clone showed up just a few times. The chain combines TRBV7-6 with TRBJ2-2, with TRBD2 matching 9 bases. The V and J ends lost 5 bases and 4 bases, in that order; junction bases with no gene match: 2. Looked up from germline, CDR1 is SGHVS and CDR2 is FNYEAQ. The CDR3 sequence is 14 residues long. The CDR3 is CASSGSGSTGELFF. CDR3 nucleotide sequence: TGTGCCAGCAGCGGTAGCGGGAGCACCGGGGAGCTGTTTTTT.

This clone was counted between two and nine times. The CDR3 is CAWSGGVETQYF. CDR3 nucleotide sequence: TGTGCCTGGAGTGGGGGGGTGGAGACCCAGTACTTC. This chain links TRBV30 with TRBJ2-5; D is possibly TRBD2 (6 bases). Germline CDR1 reads GTSNPN; CDR2 reads SVGIG (reference sequence). This CDR3 is built from 12 residues. V was trimmed by 1 base and J by 5 bases, leaving 8 bases between them.

This clone was observed a handful of times. The chain has TRBV11-3 and TRBJ2-1; 7 positions agree with TRBD2. Per the germline V gene, CDR1 is SGHNT and CDR2 is YENEEA. CDR3 size: 17 residues. The V gene end was trimmed by 1 base and the J gene end by 7 bases; junction bases not matched to a gene: 13. CDR3 sequence (DNA): TGTGCCAGCAGCTTAGGAATCGCTAGCGCGGGAGAGAATGAGCAGTTCTTC. This encodes CASSLGIASAGENEQFF.

In this sample, this clone turned up a few times. The rearrangement joins TRBV10-3 to TRBJ2-3; D perhaps matches TRBD1 (7 bases). The ends were cut back, 6 bases at V and 1 base at J, with 11 bases in the middle. The CDR3 length is 14 residues. Germline CDR1 ENHRY, CDR2 SYGVKD. The CDR3 sequence is CAISQGGGTDTQYF. CDR3 sequence (DNA): TGTGCCATCAGCCAGGGGGGAGGCACAGATACGCAGTATTTT.

The DNA of the CDR3 is TGTGCCAGCAGCTTCCTTCACGGGAGGTTCGACAATGAGCAGTTCTTC. It translates to CASSFLHGRFDNEQFF. The J gene is TRBJ2-1, the V gene TRBV11-2, with 7 nucleotides matching TRBD2. From germline, CDR1 is SGHAT and CDR2 FQNNGV. The CDR3 has 16 amino acids. The ends lost 3 bases at V and 5 bases at J; junction bases unmatched: 10.

J is TRBJ2-5 and V is TRBV5-1; D remains unclear. Deletions cut 2 bases from V and 4 bases from J, with 12 bases between. The CDR3 consists of 14 residues. Germline V CDR1 and CDR2: SGHRS, YFSETQ. The CDR3 DNA follows: TGCGCCAGCAGCTTTATAAGGTCGGGAGAGACCCAGTACTTC. Protein: CASSFIRSGETQYF.

V and J are TRBV29-1 and TRBJ2-5, with 9 positions matching TRBD1. Losses at the gene ends were 6 bases for V and 7 bases for J; bases not matched to a gene: 9. The CDR3 loop spans 13 amino acids. From germline, CDR1 is SQVTM and CDR2 ANQGSEA. The CDR3 bases are TGCAGCGTCGACAGGGGGAAGGTTGGGACCCAGTACTTC. It encodes CSVDRGKVGTQYF.

This clone was seen a few times. V gene TRBV5-4 combines with J gene TRBJ1-2, with D possibly TRBD1 on 6 matching bases. Trimming shortened V by 1 base and J by 2 bases, and 9 bases separated the two germline ends. CDR1 and CDR2 from the germline V gene are SGHNT and YYREEE (reference sequence). This CDR3 comprises 14 residues. CDR3 nucleotides: TGTGCCAGCAGCTTGCAGGGGCGCAACTATGGCTACACCTTC. Its translation is CASSLQGRNYGYTF.

This chain links TRBV5-5 with TRBJ2-7, with D possibly TRBD2 on 5 matching bases. The CDR3 consists of 15 residues. Germline values: CDR1 SGHKS, CDR2 YYEKEE (reference sequence). V was clipped by 0 bases and J by 5 bases, with 15 bases between them. The CDR3 nucleotides are TGTGCCAGCAGCTTGGGGTTACTAGACCCGAACGAGCAGTACTTC. Translating gives CASSLGLLDPNEQYF. The whole variable domain, filled in from reference TRBV5-5 and TRBJ2-7, reads DAGVTQSPTHLIKTRGQQVTLRCSPISGHKSVSWYQQVLGQGPQFIFQYYEKEERGRGNFPDRFSARQFPNYSSELNVNALLLGDSALYLCASSLGLLDPNEQYFGPGTRLTVT.

This clone was observed a handful of times. V is TRBV6-5 and J is TRBJ2-2; D is ambiguous. The germline gives CDR1 MNHEY, CDR2 SVGAGI. Trimming removed 11 bases at V and 0 bases at J, with 10 bases between. The CDR3 is made up of 13 amino acids. The CDR3 loop reads CAAGPTNTGELFF. CDR3 nucleotides: TGTGCCGCAGGTCCGACGAACACCGGGGAGCTGTTTTTT.

The gene calls are TRBV19 and TRBJ2-3; TRBD2 matches 8 bases. The CDR3 is 15 amino acids. CDR1 LNHDA and CDR2 SQIVND come from the germline V gene (reference sequence). Germline trimming cut 5 bases from V and 2 bases from J; bases unmatched to any gene: 6. CDR3 coding DNA: TGTGCCAGTAGTGGGGTAGCGGGAATCACAGATACGCAGTATTTT. Its protein is CASSGVAGITDTQYF.